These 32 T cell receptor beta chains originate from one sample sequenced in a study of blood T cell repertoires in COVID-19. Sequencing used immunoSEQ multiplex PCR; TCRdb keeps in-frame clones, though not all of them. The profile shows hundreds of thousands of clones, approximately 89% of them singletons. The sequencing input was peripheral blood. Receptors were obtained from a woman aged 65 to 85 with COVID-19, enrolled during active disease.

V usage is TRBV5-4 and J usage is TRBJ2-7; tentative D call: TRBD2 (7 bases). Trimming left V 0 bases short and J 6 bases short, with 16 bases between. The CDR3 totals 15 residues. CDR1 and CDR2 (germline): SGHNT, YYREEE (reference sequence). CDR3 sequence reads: CASSLVGAGVSEQYF. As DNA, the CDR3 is TGTGCCAGCAGCTTGGTGGGGGCGGGAGTTTCCGAGCAGTACTTC. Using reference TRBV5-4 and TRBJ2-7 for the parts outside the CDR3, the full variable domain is ETGVTQSPTHLIKTRGQQVTLRCSSQSGHNTVSWYQQALGQGPQFIFQYYREEENGRGNFPPRFSGLQFPNYSSELNVNALELDDSALYLCASSLVGAGVSEQYFGPGTRLTVT.

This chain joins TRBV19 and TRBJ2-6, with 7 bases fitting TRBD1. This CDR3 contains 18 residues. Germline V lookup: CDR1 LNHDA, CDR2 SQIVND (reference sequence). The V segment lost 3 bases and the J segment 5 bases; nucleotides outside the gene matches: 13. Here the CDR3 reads CASSMGTAKSFWANVLTF. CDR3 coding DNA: TGTGCCAGTAGTATGGGGACAGCCAAATCCTTTTGGGCCAACGTCCTGACTTTC.

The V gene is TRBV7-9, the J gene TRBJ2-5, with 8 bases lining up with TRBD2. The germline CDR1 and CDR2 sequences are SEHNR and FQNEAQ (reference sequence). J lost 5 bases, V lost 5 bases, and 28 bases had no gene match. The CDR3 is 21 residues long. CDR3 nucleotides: TGTGCCAGCAGCATGGGCAGGGGATGGTTTAGCGGGACAACGATCGAGGAGACCCAGTACTTC. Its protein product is CASSMGRGWFSGTTIEETQYF.

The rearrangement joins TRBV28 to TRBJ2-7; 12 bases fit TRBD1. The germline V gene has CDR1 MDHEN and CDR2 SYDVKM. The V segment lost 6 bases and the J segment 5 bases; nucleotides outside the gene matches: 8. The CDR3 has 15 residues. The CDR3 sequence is CASSRRDRGLNEQYF. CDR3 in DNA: TGTGCCAGCAGCCGACGGGACAGGGGGCTCAACGAGCAGTACTTC. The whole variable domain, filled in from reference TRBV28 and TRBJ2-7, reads DVKVTQSSRYLVKRTGEKVFLECVQDMDHENMFWYRQDPGLGLRLIYFSYDVKMKEKGDIPEGYSVSREKKERFSLILESASTNQTSMYLCASSRRDRGLNEQYFGPGTRLTVT.

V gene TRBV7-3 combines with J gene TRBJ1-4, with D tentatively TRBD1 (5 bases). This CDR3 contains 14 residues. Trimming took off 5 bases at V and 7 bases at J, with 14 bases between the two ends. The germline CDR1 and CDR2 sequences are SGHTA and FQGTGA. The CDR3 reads CASSPSGASEKLFF. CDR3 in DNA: TGTGCCAGCAGCCCTAGCGGGGCTTCTGAAAAACTGTTTTTT.

Here the CDR3 reads CASSPGLAGSGSYNEQFF. DNA of the CDR3: TGTGCCAGCAGCCCGGGACTAGCGGGTTCGGGCTCCTACAATGAGCAGTTCTTC. The V and J genes are TRBV7-6 and TRBJ2-1; 12 bases line up with TRBD2. The CDR3 sequence is 18 residues long. Germline-derived CDR1 and CDR2 are SGHVS and FNYEAQ. Trimming took 5 bases from V and 0 from J; bases not matched to a gene: 8.

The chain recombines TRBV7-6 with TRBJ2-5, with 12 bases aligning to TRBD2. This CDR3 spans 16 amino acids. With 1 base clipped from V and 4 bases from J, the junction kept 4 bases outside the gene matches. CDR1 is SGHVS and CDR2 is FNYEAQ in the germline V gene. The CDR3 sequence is CASSLDETSGRETQYF. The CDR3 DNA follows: TGTGCCAGCAGCTTAGACGAGACTAGCGGGAGAGAGACCCAGTACTTC.

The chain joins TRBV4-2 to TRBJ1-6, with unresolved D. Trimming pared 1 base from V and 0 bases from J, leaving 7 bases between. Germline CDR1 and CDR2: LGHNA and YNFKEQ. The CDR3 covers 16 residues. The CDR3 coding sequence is TGTGCCAGCAGCCAAGCTAGTAACTCCTATAATTCACCCCTCCACTTT. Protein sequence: CASSQASNSYNSPLHF.

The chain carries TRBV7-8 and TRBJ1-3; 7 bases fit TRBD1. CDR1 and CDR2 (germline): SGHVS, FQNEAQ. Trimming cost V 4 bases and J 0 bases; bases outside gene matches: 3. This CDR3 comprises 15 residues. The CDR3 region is CASSYGTVSGNTIYF. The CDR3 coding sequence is TGTGCCAGCAGCTACGGGACAGTCTCTGGAAACACCATATATTTT. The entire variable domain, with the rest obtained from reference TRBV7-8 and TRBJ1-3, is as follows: GAGVSQSPRYKVAKRGQDVALRCDPISGHVSLFWYQQALGQGPEFLTYFQNEAQLDKSGLPSDRFFAERPEGSVSTLKIQRTQQEDSAVYLCASSYGTVSGNTIYFGEGSWLTVV.

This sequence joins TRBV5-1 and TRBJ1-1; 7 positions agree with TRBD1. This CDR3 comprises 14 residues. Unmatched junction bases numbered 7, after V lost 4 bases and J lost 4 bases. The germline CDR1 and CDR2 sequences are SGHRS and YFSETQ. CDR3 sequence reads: CASSRRQGITEAFF. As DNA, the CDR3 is TGCGCCAGCAGCAGAAGACAGGGTATCACTGAAGCTTTCTTT.

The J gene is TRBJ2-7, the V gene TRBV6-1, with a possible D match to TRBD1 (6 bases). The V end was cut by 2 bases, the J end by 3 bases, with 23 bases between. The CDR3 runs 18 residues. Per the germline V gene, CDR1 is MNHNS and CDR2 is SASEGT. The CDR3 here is CASSEFHGGMGSGYEQYF. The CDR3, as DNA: TGTGCCAGCAGTGAATTTCATGGGGGCATGGGCTCGGGCTACGAGCAGTACTTC.

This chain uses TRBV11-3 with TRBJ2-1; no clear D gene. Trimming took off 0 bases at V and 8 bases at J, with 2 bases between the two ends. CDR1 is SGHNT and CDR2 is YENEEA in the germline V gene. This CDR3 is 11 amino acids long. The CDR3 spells CASSLDDEQFF. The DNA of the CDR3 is TGTGCCAGCAGCTTAGACGATGAGCAGTTCTTC. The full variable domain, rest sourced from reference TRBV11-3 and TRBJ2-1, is EAGVVQSPRYKIIEKKQPVAFWCNPISGHNTLYWYLQNLGQGPELLIRYENEEAVDDSQLPKDRFSAERLKGVDSTLKIQPAELGDSAVYLCASSLDDEQFFGPGTRLTVL.

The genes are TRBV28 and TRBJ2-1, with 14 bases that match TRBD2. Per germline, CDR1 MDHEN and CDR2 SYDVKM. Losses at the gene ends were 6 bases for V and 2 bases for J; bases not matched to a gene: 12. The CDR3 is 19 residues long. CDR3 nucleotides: TGTGCCAGCAGCCCCCCCGGGACTAGCGGGGGACCCCCCTACAATGAGCAGTTCTTC. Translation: CASSPPGTSGGPPYNEQFF.

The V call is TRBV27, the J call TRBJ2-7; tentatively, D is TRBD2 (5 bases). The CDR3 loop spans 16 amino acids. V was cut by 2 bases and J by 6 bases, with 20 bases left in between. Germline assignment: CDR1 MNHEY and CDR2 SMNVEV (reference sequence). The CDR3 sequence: CASSLVFGSSMAEQYF. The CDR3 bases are TGTGCCAGCAGTTTAGTTTTTGGGAGCTCCATGGCCGAGCAGTACTTC.

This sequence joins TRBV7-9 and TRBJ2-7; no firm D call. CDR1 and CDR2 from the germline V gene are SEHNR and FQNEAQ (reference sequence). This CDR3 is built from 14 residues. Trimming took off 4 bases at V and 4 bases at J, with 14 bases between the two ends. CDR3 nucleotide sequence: TGTGCCAGCAGCTGGGCAGGCGTTTCGTACGAGCAGTACTTC. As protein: CASSWAGVSYEQYF.

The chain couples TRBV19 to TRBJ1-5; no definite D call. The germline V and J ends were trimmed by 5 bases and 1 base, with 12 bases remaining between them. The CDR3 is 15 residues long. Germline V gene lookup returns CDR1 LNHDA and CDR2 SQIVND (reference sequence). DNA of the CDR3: TGTGCCAGTAGTCGAGGAGATATGAGCAATCAGCCCCAGCATTTT. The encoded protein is CASSRGDMSNQPQHF.

DNA for the CDR3: TGTGCCCATCAGACAGGGGCGCGATGGAATACGCAGTATTTT. Protein product: CAHQTGARWNTQYF. The chain uses TRBV30 and TRBJ2-3; 8 nucleotides match TRBD1. V was clipped by 8 bases and J by 7 bases; unmatched bases: 14. Germline V gives CDR1 GTSNPN, CDR2 SVGIG (reference sequence). CDR3 size: 14 residues. Variable domain in full (rest from reference TRBV30 and TRBJ2-3): SQTIHQWPATLVQPVGSPLSLECTVEGTSNPNLYWYRQAAGRGLQLLFYSVGIGQISSEVPQNLSASRPQDRQFILSSKKLLLSDSGFYLCAHQTGARWNTQYFGPGTRLTVL.

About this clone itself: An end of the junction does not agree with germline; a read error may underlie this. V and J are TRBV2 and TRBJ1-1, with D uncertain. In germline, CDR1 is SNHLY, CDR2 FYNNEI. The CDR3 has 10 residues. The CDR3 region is CASSEVTPKF. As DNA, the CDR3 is TGTGCCAGCAGTGAAGTTACGCCTAAATTT.

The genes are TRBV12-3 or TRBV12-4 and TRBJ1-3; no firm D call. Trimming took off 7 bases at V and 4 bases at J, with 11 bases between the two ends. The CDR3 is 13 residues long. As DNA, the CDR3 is TGTGCCAGCACCTATGGAGAGGGAAACACCATATATTTT. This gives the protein CASTYGEGNTIYF.

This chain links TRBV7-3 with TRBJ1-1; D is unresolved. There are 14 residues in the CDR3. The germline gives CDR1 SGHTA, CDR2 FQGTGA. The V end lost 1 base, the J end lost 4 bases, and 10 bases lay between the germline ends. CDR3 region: CASSLSTGSTEAFF. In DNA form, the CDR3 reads TGTGCCAGCAGCTTAAGTACTGGTAGCACTGAAGCTTTCTTT.

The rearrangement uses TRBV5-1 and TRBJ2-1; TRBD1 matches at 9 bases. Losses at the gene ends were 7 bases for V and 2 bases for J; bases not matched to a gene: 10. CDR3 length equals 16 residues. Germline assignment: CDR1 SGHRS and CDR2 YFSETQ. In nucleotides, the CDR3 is TGCGCCAGCCGCCTCAACACAGGGGGCGCCTACAATGAGCAGTTCTTC. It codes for CASRLNTGGAYNEQFF.

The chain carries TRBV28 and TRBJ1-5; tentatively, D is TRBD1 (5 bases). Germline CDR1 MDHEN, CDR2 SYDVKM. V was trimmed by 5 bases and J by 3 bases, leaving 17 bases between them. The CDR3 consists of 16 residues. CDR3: CASSPGLGRSNQPQHF. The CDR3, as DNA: TGTGCCAGCAGTCCGGGACTAGGACGGTCCAATCAGCCCCAGCATTTT.

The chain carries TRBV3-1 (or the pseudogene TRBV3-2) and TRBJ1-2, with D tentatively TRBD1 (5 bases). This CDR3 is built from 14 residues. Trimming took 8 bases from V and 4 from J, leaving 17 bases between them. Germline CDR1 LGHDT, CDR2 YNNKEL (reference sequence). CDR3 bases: TGTGCCAGCGGCCTTGCAGGGCGTGGCTATGGCTACACCTTC. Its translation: CASGLAGRGYGYTF.

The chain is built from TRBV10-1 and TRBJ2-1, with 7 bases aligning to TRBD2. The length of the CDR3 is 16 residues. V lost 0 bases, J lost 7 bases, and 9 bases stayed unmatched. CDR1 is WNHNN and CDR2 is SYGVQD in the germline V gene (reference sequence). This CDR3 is CASSESAGESWNEQFF. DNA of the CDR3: TGCGCCAGCAGTGAGTCGGCGGGAGAGTCGTGGAATGAGCAGTTCTTC.

The CDR3 sequence is CASSATGGGGETQYF. CDR3 coding DNA: TGTGCCAGCAGTGCCACAGGGGGTGGGGGAGAGACCCAGTACTTC. V gene TRBV6-2 or TRBV6-3 combines with J gene TRBJ2-5; TRBD1 matches at 8 bases. Germline V gene data show CDR1 as MNHEY and CDR2 as SVGEGT. The CDR3 covers 15 residues. J gave up 4 bases and V 5 bases, and 9 bases lay outside the gene matches.

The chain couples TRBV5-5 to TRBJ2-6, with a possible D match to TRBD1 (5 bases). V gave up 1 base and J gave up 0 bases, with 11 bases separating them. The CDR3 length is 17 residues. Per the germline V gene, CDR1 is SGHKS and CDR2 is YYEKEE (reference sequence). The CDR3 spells CASSLSTGNSGANVLTF. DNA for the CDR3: TGTGCCAGCAGCTTGAGTACAGGAAACTCTGGGGCCAACGTCCTGACTTTC.

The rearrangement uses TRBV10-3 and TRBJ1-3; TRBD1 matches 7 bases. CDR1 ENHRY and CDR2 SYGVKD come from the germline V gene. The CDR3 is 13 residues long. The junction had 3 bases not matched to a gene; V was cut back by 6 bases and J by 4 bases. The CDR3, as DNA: TGTGCCATCAGGGGACAGTCGGGAAACACCATATATTTT. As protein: CAIRGQSGNTIYF.

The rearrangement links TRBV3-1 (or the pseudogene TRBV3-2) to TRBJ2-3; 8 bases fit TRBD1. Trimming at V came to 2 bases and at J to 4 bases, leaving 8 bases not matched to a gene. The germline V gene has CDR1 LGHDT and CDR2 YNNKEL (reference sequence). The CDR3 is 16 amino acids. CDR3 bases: TGTGCCAGCAGCCAAACGACAGGGGCGTCGGCAGATACGCAGTATTTT. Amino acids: CASSQTTGASADTQYF.

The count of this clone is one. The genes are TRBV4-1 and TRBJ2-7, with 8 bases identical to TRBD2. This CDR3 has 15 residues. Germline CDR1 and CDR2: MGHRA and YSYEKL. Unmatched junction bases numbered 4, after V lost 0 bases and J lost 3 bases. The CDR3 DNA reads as TGCGCCAGCAGCCAAGATTGGCGGGAGGTCTACGAGCAGTACTTC. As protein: CASSQDWREVYEQYF.

In DNA, the CDR3 is TGTGCCAGCAGTGAAAACACCATGAAAGCTTTCTTT. Translated: CASSENTMKAFF. The gene calls are TRBV6-1 and TRBJ1-1; D unresolved. The CDR3 totals 12 residues. The V and J ends lost 2 bases and 9 bases respectively, with 10 bases between them. The germline gives CDR1 MNHNS, CDR2 SASEGT.

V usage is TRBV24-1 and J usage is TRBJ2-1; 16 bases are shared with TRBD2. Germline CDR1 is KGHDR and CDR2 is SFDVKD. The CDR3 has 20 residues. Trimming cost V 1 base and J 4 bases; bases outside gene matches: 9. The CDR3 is CATSDFDPGTSGRGYNEQFF. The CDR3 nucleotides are TGTGCCACCAGTGATTTCGATCCCGGGACTAGCGGGAGGGGGTACAATGAGCAGTTCTTC.

CDR3 nucleotides: TGCAGCGTGCCCCGGGGTGACACTGAAGCTTTCTTT. This translates into CSVPRGDTEAFF. The V call is TRBV29-1, the J call TRBJ1-1; no firm D call. Germline loops: CDR1 SQVTM, CDR2 ANQGSEA. V was pared by 6 bases and J by 3 bases, with 11 bases between. The CDR3 runs 12 residues. The variable domain in full, with the rest retrieved from reference TRBV29-1 and TRBJ1-1, is SAVISQKPSRDICQRGTSLTIQCQVDSQVTMMFWYRQQPGQSLTLIATANQGSEATYESGFVIDKFPISRPNLTFSTLTVSNMSPEDSSIYLCSVPRGDTEAFFGQGTRLTVV.